This entry lists 20 T cell receptor beta chains sequenced from one sample in a study of blood T cell repertoires in COVID-19. Generated by immunoSEQ multiplex PCR, the TCRdb table keeps only in-frame clones and is missing some. The sample has 130,000 or so clones, about 90% seen once. Sequencing used peripheral blood. The receptors come from a woman aged 55 to 70 with acute or convalescent COVID-19.

The rearrangement uses TRBV5-1 and TRBJ1-1; 9 nucleotides match TRBD1. The CDR3 extends over 15 amino acids. Germline CDR1 is SGHRS and CDR2 is YFSETQ. With 2 bases clipped from V and 4 bases from J, the junction kept 6 bases outside the gene matches. The CDR3 region has the DNA TGCGCCAGCAGCTTACAGGGGGCCGGTGGCACTGAAGCTTTCTTT. This encodes CASSLQGAGGTEAFF.

The rearrangement links TRBV19 to TRBJ1-1; 8 positions agree with TRBD1. J lost 8 bases, V lost 4 bases, and 12 bases had no gene match. CDR1 is LNHDA, CDR2 SQIVND, per germline (reference sequence). This CDR3 region has 15 residues. In DNA form, the CDR3 reads TGTGCCAGTAGTACCAACATTGGGACAGGCGCAGAAGCTTTCTTT. It specifies CASSTNIGTGAEAFF.

This clone has a single count. The V gene is TRBV10-1, the J gene TRBJ1-5, with 9 bases fitting TRBD1. CDR1 is WNHNN, CDR2 SYGVQD, per germline (reference sequence). CDR3 length: 21 amino acids. Unmatched junction bases numbered 21, after V lost 4 bases and J lost 2 bases. CDR3 DNA: TGCGCCAGCAGTGGAATCTCCCCTTCCCGGGACAGGGCTCGCGGCAATCAGCCCCAGCATTTT. This sequence encodes CASSGISPSRDRARGNQPQHF.

The chain has TRBV7-2 and TRBJ1-3, with 9 bases matching TRBD1. There are 16 residues in the CDR3. The germline gives CDR1 SGHTA, CDR2 FQGNSA. Trimming took 5 bases from V and 2 from J; bases not matched to a gene: 7. CDR3 region: CASSPGQGWTGNTIYF. The CDR3 coding sequence is TGTGCCAGCAGCCCGGGACAGGGATGGACTGGAAACACCATATATTTT. The variable domain in full, completed from reference TRBV7-2 and TRBJ1-3, reads GAGVSQSPSNKVTEKGKDVELRCDPISGHTALYWYRQSLGQGLEFLIYFQGNSAPDKSGLPSDRFSAERTGGSVSTLTIQRTQQEDSAVYLCASSPGQGWTGNTIYFGEGSWLTVV.

The V gene is TRBV28, the J gene TRBJ1-5; the D gene is possibly TRBD1 (5 bases). Trimming stripped 7 bases from V and 5 bases from J, with 15 bases between. There are 14 residues in the CDR3. Germline CDR1 and CDR2: MDHEN and SYDVKM. CDR3 protein: CASISQGFDQPQHF. The CDR3 DNA sequence: TGTGCCAGCATTTCCCAGGGTTTCGATCAGCCCCAGCATTTT.

The chain uses TRBV27 and TRBJ1-1, with TRBD1 identical over 9 bases. CDR3 length: 17 residues. V trimming: 2 bases; J trimming: 0 bases; junction bases outside the gene matches: 7. Germline V gives CDR1 MNHEY, CDR2 SMNVEV (reference sequence). The CDR3 DNA reads TGTGCCAGCAGTTTAACGGGACAGGGACTTATGAACACTGAAGCTTTCTTT. This sequence encodes CASSLTGQGLMNTEAFF.

The chain joins TRBV6-2 or TRBV6-3 to TRBJ2-5; D remains ambiguous. Trimming cost V 5 bases and J 2 bases, with 6 bases left between them. This CDR3 comprises 12 residues. Germline assignment: CDR1 MNHEY and CDR2 SVGEGT. CDR3 bases: TGTGCCAGCAGTCACATACAAGAGACCCAGTACTTC. It yields the protein CASSHIQETQYF.

The genes are TRBV28 and TRBJ1-2; unclear D gene. With 6 bases removed from V and 2 bases from J, the gap between germline ends came to 13 bases. CDR3 size: 14 residues. The germline V gene has CDR1 MDHEN and CDR2 SYDVKM. DNA for the CDR3: TGTGCCAGCAGGCCCCCAAATGAGAACTATGGCTACACCTTC. It codes for CASRPPNENYGYTF.

The V call is TRBV13, the J call TRBJ1-2, with 10 bases fitting TRBD1. V shed 5 bases, J shed 0 bases, and the junction held 9 bases outside the gene matches. Per the germline V gene, CDR1 is PRHDT and CDR2 is FYEKMQ (reference sequence). The CDR3 loop spans 17 amino acids. This CDR3 is CASSARDRGLANYGYTF. CDR3 sequence (DNA): TGTGCCAGCAGCGCCCGGGACAGGGGATTAGCTAACTATGGCTACACCTTC. Supplemented by reference TRBV13 and TRBJ1-2, the full variable domain reads AAGVIQSPRHLIKEKRETATLKCYPIPRHDTVYWYQQGPGQDPQFLISFYEKMQSDKGSIPDRFSAQQFSDYHSELNMSSLELGDSALYFCASSARDRGLANYGYTFGSGTRLTVV.

This clone appeared a single time. The rearrangement uses TRBV19 and TRBJ1-3, with 10 positions matching TRBD1. The CDR3 runs to 16 residues. Trimming at V came to 4 bases and at J to 0 bases, leaving 3 bases not matched to a gene. Germline values: CDR1 LNHDA, CDR2 SQIVND (reference sequence). CDR3 nucleotide sequence: TGTGCCAGTAGTAACCGGGACAGGGGCTCTGGAAACACCATATATTTT. Protein sequence: CASSNRDRGSGNTIYF.

The rearrangement uses TRBV11-1 and TRBJ2-5, with D possibly matching TRBD2 (6 bases). The CDR3 extends over 14 amino acids. Trimming left V 1 base short and J 1 base short, with 7 bases between. CDR1 SGHAT and CDR2 FQDESV come from the germline V gene (reference sequence). CDR3 bases: TGTGCCAGCAGCTTAGGACTAGGCCAAGAGACCCAGTACTTC. Translation gives CASSLGLGQETQYF.

This chain links TRBV29-1 with TRBJ2-4; no firm D call. CDR3 length equals 13 residues. Deletions cut 4 bases from V and 1 base from J, with 8 bases between. Germline loops: CDR1 SQVTM, CDR2 ANQGSEA. For the CDR3, the DNA is TGCAGCGTTGTCAACGGGGCCAAAAACATTCAGTACTTC. Translating gives CSVVNGAKNIQYF.

The rearrangement joins TRBV5-6 to TRBJ1-2; D is perhaps TRBD1 (6 bases). Germline values: CDR1 SGHDT, CDR2 YYEEEE. The CDR3 is 14 amino acids. Trimming shortened V by 0 bases and J by 4 bases, and 10 bases separated the two germline ends. CDR3 loop: CASSLDDRSYGYTF. The DNA of the CDR3 is TGTGCCAGCAGCTTGGACGACAGGAGCTATGGCTACACCTTC.

The chain has TRBV19 and TRBJ1-1; TRBD1 matches 7 bases. Per germline, CDR1 LNHDA and CDR2 SQIVND (reference sequence). The CDR3 contains 14 residues. V lost 6 bases and J lost 6; bases outside the gene matches: 10. CDR3 protein: CASRIQGTRAEAFF. CDR3 in DNA: TGTGCCAGTAGAATACAGGGGACCCGCGCTGAAGCTTTCTTT.

The genes are TRBV5-1 and TRBJ2-7, with a possible D match to TRBD2 (6 bases). Trimming shortened V by 0 bases and J by 3 bases, and 13 bases separated the two germline ends. This CDR3 spans 15 amino acids. Germline V CDR1 and CDR2: SGHRS, YFSETQ. The CDR3: CASSLAGGANYEQYF. In DNA form, the CDR3 reads TGCGCCAGCAGCTTGGCGGGCGGGGCAAACTACGAGCAGTACTTC.

This chain joins TRBV6-5 and TRBJ1-2; possibly TRBD1 for D (5 bases). The V and J ends lost 3 bases and 1 base respectively, with 9 bases between them. The CDR3 loop spans 14 amino acids. Germline V gene sequence: CDR1 MNHEY, CDR2 SVGAGI. The CDR3 is CASSYSTVNYGYTF. The CDR3 nucleotides read TGTGCCAGCAGTTATTCGACAGTTAACTATGGCTACACCTTC.

V is TRBV18 and J is TRBJ2-7; 9 positions agree with TRBD1. The CDR3 is 14 residues long. V trimming: 2 bases; J trimming: 5 bases; junction bases outside the gene matches: 4. The germline gives CDR1 KGHSH, CDR2 LQKENI. CDR3 amino acids: CASSPGTGINEQYF. CDR3 DNA: TGTGCCAGCTCACCAGGGACAGGGATAAACGAGCAGTACTTC.

This sequence joins TRBV7-3 and TRBJ2-3, with TRBD2 matching over 12 bases. CDR3 size: 16 residues. V gave up 5 bases and J gave up 4 bases; unmatched junction bases: 7. CDR1 is SGHTA, CDR2 FQGTGA, per germline. CDR3 DNA: TGTGCCAGCAGCCTGTCTAGCGGGGGGGTCGCAGATACGCAGTATTTT. This codes for CASSLSSGGVADTQYF.

The chain links TRBV6-5 to TRBJ2-3; TRBD1 is a possible D gene (7 bases). Germline CDR1 MNHEY, CDR2 SVGAGI. V lost 6 bases and J 2 bases, leaving 15 bases between the germline ends. The CDR3 consists of 15 residues. CDR3 bases: TGTGCCAGCAGGGAGGGACAGAGATACACAGATACGCAGTATTTT. Translation: CASREGQRYTDTQYF.

This clone was observed a single time. The V gene is TRBV3-1 (or the pseudogene TRBV3-2), the J gene TRBJ2-1; 9 nucleotides agree with TRBD1. The CDR3 is 14 amino acids. With V trimmed by 3 bases and J by 10 bases, 7 bases remained unmatched. Germline loops: CDR1 LGHDT, CDR2 YNNKEL (reference sequence). The DNA for the CDR3 is TGTGCCAGCAGCCAGGGGACAGGGTTCGTGGAGCAGTTCTTC. Its translation: CASSQGTGFVEQFF.